Listed here is a single T cell receptor (beta chain). The source of the sample is a study of control samples from healthy donors and cancer patients. The CDR3 contains 14 residues. CDR1 is LGHNA, CDR2 YNFKEQ, per germline. The trim removed 0 bases at V and 3 bases at J, leaving 2 bases unmatched. TCRdb's table, derived via immunoSEQ multiplex PCR, lists solely in-frame clones and lacks some. The table lists about 61,000 clones, about 90% of them singletons. The chain joins TRBV4-2 to TRBJ2-7, with 7 bases lining up with TRBD2. Sample: PBMCs. The source of this sequence is a man between 60 and 75 years old with colorectal cancer. The CDR3 sequence: CASSQDGGGYEQYF. The DNA of the CDR3 is TGTGCCAGCAGCCAAGATGGGGGGGGCTACGAGCAGTACTTC.